These 10 T cell receptor beta chains were sequenced from one sample in a study of cytomegalovirus exposure and HLA in healthy donors. The PCR employed 60 Vbeta primers together with 13 Jbeta primers. The data were produced by immunoSEQ multiplex PCR, yet TCRdb's version contains in-frame clones alone and is incomplete. Of 150,000 to 200,000 clones in the sample, 82% are singletons; the top ten hold around 1.5%. The sample taken for sequencing was PBMCs. These receptors were collected from a male donor in good health and CMV-seronegative.

This rearrangement joins TRBV7-6 to TRBJ1-1; perhaps TRBD1 as D (5 bases). This CDR3 comprises 15 residues. V lost 1 base and J lost 0, with 9 bases in between. Germline assignment: CDR1 SGHVS and CDR2 FNYEAQ. In DNA form, the CDR3 reads TGTGCCAGCAGCTTAGGACAGCTTATGAACACTGAAGCTTTCTTT. Protein: CASSLGQLMNTEAFF.

The count of this clone is one. The CDR3 DNA reads as TGCGCCAGCAGTCAATCCTCAGGGAAAAATGAGCAGTTCTTC. Translating gives CASSQSSGKNEQFF. The chain has TRBV4-1 and TRBJ2-1, with D perhaps TRBD1 (5 bases). Trimming took off 6 bases at V and 7 bases at J, with 16 bases between the two ends. From germline, CDR1 is MGHRA and CDR2 YSYEKL. CDR3 length: 14 residues.

This clone was detected only once. The genes are TRBV5-1 and TRBJ2-4; 13 nucleotides align to TRBD2. CDR1 and CDR2 (germline): SGHRS, YFSETQ. The trim removed 5 bases at V and 4 bases at J, leaving 9 bases unmatched. CDR3 length equals 17 residues. The CDR3 loop reads CASRETGTSGKKNIQYF. In DNA, the CDR3 is TGCGCCAGCAGGGAGACCGGGACTAGCGGGAAAAAAAACATTCAGTACTTC.

V usage is TRBV2 and J usage is TRBJ2-7; 7 bases align to TRBD1. The CDR3 has 15 residues. Germline V CDR1 and CDR2: SNHLY, FYNNEI. V gave up 3 bases and J gave up 2 bases; unmatched junction bases: 7. CDR3 nucleotide sequence: TGTGCCAGCAGTGATGGGACAGACAGAACCTACGAGCAGTACTTC. It specifies CASSDGTDRTYEQYF.

This clone showed up just once. The V call is TRBV4-2, the J call TRBJ2-7; a possible D gene is TRBD2 (5 bases). The CDR3 covers 16 residues. Germline CDR1 reads LGHNA; CDR2 reads YNFKEQ. Trimming cost V 1 base and J 4 bases, with 17 bases left between them. DNA for the CDR3: TGTGCCAGCAGCCAAGGAGGGTCCGGCCAAAAGTACGAGCAGTACTTC. This codes for CASSQGGSGQKYEQYF.

This chain joins TRBV7-8 and TRBJ1-5, with 8 bases that match TRBD1. The V segment lost 6 bases and the J segment 3 bases; nucleotides outside the gene matches: 13. The CDR3 loop spans 17 amino acids. CDR1 and CDR2 from the germline V gene are SGHVS and FQNEAQ. The CDR3 protein is CASRPTATGAANQPQHF. The CDR3 DNA sequence: TGTGCCAGCAGACCTACCGCGACAGGGGCAGCCAATCAGCCCCAGCATTTT.

V and J are TRBV2 and TRBJ2-3; 9 nucleotides line up with TRBD1. The CDR3 is 15 residues long. CDR1 and CDR2 from the germline V gene are SNHLY and FYNNEI. V lost 6 bases to trimming and J lost 4 bases; unmatched junction nucleotides: 8. DNA for the CDR3: TGTGCCAGCAGATCGGACAGGGGAAGTTCAGATACGCAGTATTTT. It is translated as CASRSDRGSSDTQYF. The full variable domain, in which reference TRBV2 and TRBJ2-3 provide the parts outside the CDR3, is EPEVTQTPSHQVTQMGQEVILRCVPISNHLYFYWYRQILGQKVEFLVSFYNNEISEKSEIFDDQFSVERPDGSNFTLKIRSTKLEDSAMYFCASRSDRGSSDTQYFGPGTRLTVL.

The V and J genes are TRBV7-9 and TRBJ2-1; TRBD1 matches at 8 bases. V lost 5 bases to trimming and J lost 0 bases; unmatched junction nucleotides: 6. The CDR3 sequence is 16 residues long. In germline, CDR1 is SEHNR, CDR2 FQNEAQ (reference sequence). CDR3 sequence reads: CASSPPGGRSYNEQFF. CDR3 bases: TGTGCCAGCAGCCCCCCAGGGGGCCGCTCCTACAATGAGCAGTTCTTC.

Here the CDR3 DNA reads TGTGCCAGCAGCGTCTCCAGTTTTGCCGGGGAGCTGTTTTTT. Translation: CASSVSSFAGELFF. This chain links TRBV9 with TRBJ2-2; D gene unclear. The CDR3 runs to 14 residues. Per germline, CDR1 SGDLS and CDR2 YYNGEE. Trimming took 2 bases from V and 6 from J, leaving 11 bases between them.

V and J are TRBV4-3 and TRBJ1-1; D perhaps matches TRBD1 (6 bases). Germline V gene sequence: CDR1 LGHNA, CDR2 YSLEER. Trimming took off 3 bases at V and 2 bases at J, with 16 bases between the two ends. This CDR3 contains 16 residues. DNA for the CDR3: TGCGCCAGCAGCCAGGAGTCAGACAGGACTAACACTGAAGCTTTCTTT. Translated: CASSQESDRTNTEAFF.